The T cell receptor (beta chain) described here comes from a study of graft-versus-host responses after intestinal transplantation. Study-wide points: Recipient-marrow GvH clones were detected, some having first appeared in ileum or blood.

Points on this clone: What it binds is unknown.

From germline, CDR1 is SNHLY and CDR2 FYNNEI. CDR3 length: 17 residues. With 3 bases clipped from V and 3 bases from J, the junction kept 8 bases outside the gene matches. Assay used: immunoSEQ multiplex PCR; TCRdb lists only in-frame clones, some missing. The repertoire holds 85,000 to 130,000 clones, with 87% as singletons. This receptor was identified in a human donor who received an intestinal transplant. The gene calls are TRBV2 and TRBJ2-2; TRBD2 agrees at 9 bases. Sequencing used unstimulated CD4+ T cells sorted from spleen or lymph node cells, obtained before intestinal transplant. CDR3 coding DNA: TGTGCCAGCAGTGAGGCTGTTCTAGCGGGACACACCGGGGAGCTGTTTTTT. It translates to CASSEAVLAGHTGELFF.